This passage covers 17 T cell receptor beta chains from one sample sequenced in a study of blood T cell repertoires in COVID-19. Profiled with immunoSEQ multiplex PCR; TCRdb holds only in-frame clones, not every one. The data show some 250,000 clones, 75% to 90% seen once. The source material was PBMCs or T cells enriched from blood (not recorded which). These receptors were taken from a woman in her thirties or forties with acute COVID-19.

This clone showed up just a few times. The rearrangement joins TRBV27 to TRBJ2-7, with D perhaps TRBD2 (5 bases). V was clipped by 2 bases and J by 5 bases, with 16 bases between them. CDR3 length: 15 amino acids. Looked up from germline, CDR1 is MNHEY and CDR2 is SMNVEV (reference sequence). CDR3: CASSLTSGVAHEQYF. CDR3 bases: TGTGCCAGCAGTTTAACTTCCGGGGTAGCCCACGAGCAGTACTTC.

The chain combines TRBV12-5 with TRBJ1-2; D is unclear. This CDR3 spans 17 amino acids. The ends were cut back, 4 bases at V and 4 bases at J, with 22 bases in the middle. Germline CDR1 LGHNT, CDR2 FRNRAP. The CDR3 region has the DNA TGTGCTAGTGGTTCTCCCGTAAGTGGGCCCGAAGGCTATGGCTACACCTTC. Its protein product is CASGSPVSGPEGYGYTF.

The chain joins TRBV18 to TRBJ1-5, with 8 bases that match TRBD1. This CDR3 region has 15 residues. V gave up 6 bases and J gave up 7 bases; unmatched junction bases: 11. Germline lookup yields CDR1 KGHSH and CDR2 LQKENI. In DNA form, the CDR3 reads TGTGCCAGCTCCCCGGGACAGGCTGTAGAACAGCCCCAGCATTTT. Protein product: CASSPGQAVEQPQHF.

The chain is built from TRBV6-5 and TRBJ1-2; tentatively, D is TRBD1 (5 bases). Germline-derived CDR1 and CDR2 are MNHEY and SVGAGI. The CDR3 spans 14 residues. The germline V and J ends were trimmed by 0 bases and 4 bases, with 9 bases remaining between them. CDR3 region: CASSYSMGGYGYTF. CDR3 coding DNA: TGTGCCAGCAGTTACTCGATGGGGGGCTATGGCTACACCTTC.

V and J are TRBV2 and TRBJ2-2, with 9 bases that match TRBD1. The CDR3 is 14 residues long. J lost 7 bases, V lost 3 bases, and 3 bases had no gene match. Per germline, CDR1 SNHLY and CDR2 FYNNEI. The CDR3 nucleotides are TGTGCCAGCAGTGATGGGACAGGGATCGGGGAGCTGTTTTTT. Protein sequence: CASSDGTGIGELFF.

The CDR3 protein is CASSASSGRSPEQFF. The CDR3 DNA sequence: TGTGCCAGCAGCGCATCTAGCGGGAGATCCCCTGAGCAGTTCTTC. This chain uses TRBV9 with TRBJ2-1; 10 bases align to TRBD2. V lost 3 bases and J lost 9; bases outside the gene matches: 9. Looked up from germline, CDR1 is SGDLS and CDR2 is YYNGEE. This CDR3 contains 15 residues.

The V and J genes are TRBV9 and TRBJ2-7; D gene unclear. This CDR3 has 14 amino acids. Trimming took off 0 bases at V and 0 bases at J, with 7 bases between the two ends. Germline lookup yields CDR1 SGDLS and CDR2 YYNGEE. CDR3 sequence reads: CASSVGVNSYEQYF. For the CDR3, the DNA is TGTGCCAGCAGCGTAGGAGTAAACTCCTACGAGCAGTACTTC.

A word on this clone: A read error may produce the germline difference seen at one junction end. V is TRBV14 and J is TRBJ2-1; 9 bases line up with TRBD2. Germline-derived CDR1 and CDR2 are SGHDN and FVKESK. The CDR3 runs to 18 residues. The CDR3 region is CASSKDGVGLAIYNEQFF. CDR3 DNA sequence: TGTGCCAGCAGCAAAGATGGGGTTGGACTAGCGATATACAATGAGCAGTTCTTC.

This rearrangement joins TRBV5-8 to TRBJ2-3; D unclear. V lost 4 bases and J 4 bases, leaving 7 bases between the germline ends. Germline loops: CDR1 SGHTS, CDR2 YDEGEE. The CDR3 is 12 amino acids. CDR3 amino acids: CASSRSADTQYF. CDR3 nucleotide sequence: TGTGCCAGCAGCCGGAGCGCAGATACGCAGTATTTT. The entire variable domain, with the rest obtained from reference TRBV5-8 and TRBJ2-3, is as follows: EAGVTQSPTHLIKTRGQQATLRCSPISGHTSVYWYQQALGLGLQFLLWYDEGEERNRGNFPPRFSGRQFPNYSSELNVNALELEDSALYLCASSRSADTQYFGPGTRLTVL.

This clone appeared a single time. This chain connects TRBV7-9 to TRBJ2-1, with 13 bases identical to TRBD2. The V gene end was trimmed by 6 bases and the J gene end by 4 bases; junction bases not matched to a gene: 6. The CDR3 runs 16 residues. Germline assignment: CDR1 SEHNR and CDR2 FQNEAQ (reference sequence). The CDR3 bases are TGTGCCAGCAGAACACTAGCGGGAGGGCCTTACAATGAGCAGTTCTTC. Translating it yields CASRTLAGGPYNEQFF.

In the case of this clone: The sample has other DNA sequences that encode this CDR3 too. The V gene is TRBV5-1, the J gene TRBJ2-5; TRBD2 matches 7 bases. With 1 base clipped from V and 0 bases from J, the junction kept 0 bases outside the gene matches. The CDR3 extends over 14 amino acids. The germline V gene has CDR1 SGHRS and CDR2 YFSETQ. The CDR3 coding sequence is TGCGCCAGCAGCTTGAGCGGGAACCAAGAGACCCAGTACTTC. It is translated as CASSLSGNQETQYF.

The genes are TRBV5-1 and TRBJ2-6, with a possible D match to TRBD2 (6 bases). V was trimmed by 0 bases and J by 1 base, leaving 23 bases between them. This CDR3 contains 21 residues. Germline lookup yields CDR1 SGHRS and CDR2 YFSETQ. The CDR3 DNA reads as TGCGCCAGCAGCTTGGCGGGCCCACTAGCAGGAGGGGCTTCTGGGGCCAACGTCCTGACTTTC. It is translated as CASSLAGPLAGGASGANVLTF.

The genes are TRBV3-1 (or the pseudogene TRBV3-2) and TRBJ1-2; the D is unclear. CDR1 and CDR2 (germline): LGHDT, YNNKEL (reference sequence). The CDR3 is 14 residues long. Trimming left V 1 base short and J 4 bases short, with 10 bases between. The CDR3 DNA reads TGTGCCAGCAGCCAAGGGCACAGCACCTATGGCTACACCTTC. The encoded protein is CASSQGHSTYGYTF.

The rearrangement joins TRBV5-1 to TRBJ1-4, with 9 bases matching TRBD1. Germline CDR1 and CDR2: SGHRS and YFSETQ. The CDR3 is 15 residues long. V lost 4 bases and J lost 7; bases outside the gene matches: 8. CDR3 protein: CASSSDRGLSEKLFF. The CDR3, as DNA: TGCGCCAGCAGCAGTGACAGGGGGTTGAGTGAAAAACTGTTTTTT.

This chain connects TRBV7-9 to TRBJ1-4; possibly TRBD1 for D (5 bases). In germline, CDR1 is SEHNR, CDR2 FQNEAQ (reference sequence). With 1 base removed from V and 8 bases from J, the gap between germline ends came to 5 bases. This CDR3 has 12 residues. CDR3 residues: CASSLEGEKLFF. The DNA of the CDR3 is TGTGCCAGCAGCTTAGAGGGGGAAAAACTGTTTTTT.

This clone was counted once. The chain links TRBV2 to TRBJ2-7; 7 bases agree with TRBD1. Germline V gene lookup returns CDR1 SNHLY and CDR2 FYNNEI. Losses at the gene ends were 5 bases for V and 3 bases for J; bases not matched to a gene: 4. CDR3 length: 13 amino acids. For the CDR3, the DNA is TGTGCCAGCAGTAGGCAGGGGGTCTACGAGCAGTACTTC. Its translation: CASSRQGVYEQYF.

V usage is TRBV19 and J usage is TRBJ1-4; weak D call: TRBD1 (5 bases). Germline CDR1 and CDR2: LNHDA and SQIVND (reference sequence). The CDR3 has 14 amino acids. V lost 7 bases and J 8 bases, leaving 17 bases between the germline ends. The CDR3 bases are TGTGCCAGTAACCAGGGAAGAATTGGGGAAAAACTGTTTTTT. Amino acids: CASNQGRIGEKLFF.